This T cell receptor (beta chain) was recovered during a study of T cell repertoires in cytomegalovirus infection (dated by TCRdb to the late 2010s). A note on the overall study: The peptide stimulations were aimed at well-studied HLA-B-restricted epitopes as well as recently identified HLA-C-restricted CMV epitopes, whose presentation resists viral immunomodulation. The HLA type of each donor mattered for the analysis, because public TCR beta signatures pointed to carriage of CMV infection along with the matching HLA type. Paper-wide results and their limitations: The ex vivo response was dominated by HLA-C-restricted CMV-specific TCR beta clonotypes, and the single most frequent clonotype in two of eight donors was supplied by these HLA-C-restricted clonotypes. Cumulative frequency of public TCR beta family members discriminated carriers of CMV infection plus the relevant HLA type in this cohort and an independent approximately 370-donor cohort.

V is shortened by 6 bases, J by 5 bases, and the region joining them spans 16 bases. Its CDR3 holds 15 amino acids, cysteine through phenylalanine. The retained sequence is limited to the CDR3, 45 bases, with the frame set at the first base. As encoded in the germline V gene (reference sequence), CDR1 is MNHNY while CDR2 is SVGAGI. The sequencer was an Illumina HiSeq 1500. The public reads were reanalyzed by TCRdb: fastp trimming at Q25, MiXCR alignment, in-frame beta chains only. When rows share a CDR3 protein, they turn into one entry using the most common DNA and genes. The sample yields a few hundred thousand distinct CDR3 sequences; over 35% were counted once. The ten largest clones capture about 46% of the sample. The treatment or condition label, read with the paper, signifies: in vitro stimulation with specific CMV peptide epitopes to enrich CMV-specific T cells. In regard to this clonotype: Its antigen is still unknown. Qualities for individual bases were not recorded, and no much larger clone is one base off.

The sequence was obtained from a human donor in good health (CMV status not recorded). Some clones in this sample may be carry-over from other donors' samples. The chain links TRBV6-6 with TRBJ2-2, with TRBD2 as a weak D call on 6 bases. This specimen consisted of cultured PBMCs, obtained from culture after CMV antigen stimulation. The CDR3 region: CASRSTEGSTGELFF. The nucleotide sequence reads as follows: TGTGCCAGCAGATCGACGGAGGGATCTACCGGGGAGCTGTTTTTT.